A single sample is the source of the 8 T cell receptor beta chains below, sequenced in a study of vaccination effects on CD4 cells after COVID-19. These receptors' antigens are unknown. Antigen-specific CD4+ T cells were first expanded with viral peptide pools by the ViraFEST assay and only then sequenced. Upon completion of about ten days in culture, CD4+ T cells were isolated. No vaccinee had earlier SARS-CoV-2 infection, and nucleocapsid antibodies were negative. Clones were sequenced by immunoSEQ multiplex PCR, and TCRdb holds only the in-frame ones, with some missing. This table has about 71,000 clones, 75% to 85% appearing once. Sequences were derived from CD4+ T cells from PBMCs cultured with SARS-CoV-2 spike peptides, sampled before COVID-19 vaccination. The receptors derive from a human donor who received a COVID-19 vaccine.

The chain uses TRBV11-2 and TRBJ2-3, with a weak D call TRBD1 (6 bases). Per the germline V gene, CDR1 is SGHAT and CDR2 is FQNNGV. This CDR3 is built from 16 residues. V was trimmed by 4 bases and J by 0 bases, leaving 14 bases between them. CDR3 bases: TGTGCCAGCAGCTCAAGACAGGAGAATAGCACAGATACGCAGTATTTT. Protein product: CASSSRQENSTDTQYF. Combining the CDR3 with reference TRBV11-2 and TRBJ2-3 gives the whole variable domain EAGVAQSPRYKIIEKRQSVAFWCNPISGHATLYWYQQILGQGPKLLIQFQNNGVVDDSQLPKDRFSAERLKGVDSTLKIQPAKLEDSAVYLCASSSRQENSTDTQYFGPGTRLTVL.

The DNA for the CDR3 is TGCGCCAGCATACCCAGTAGCGGGGGCTCCTACAATGAGCAGTTCTTC. Amino acid sequence: CASIPSSGGSYNEQFF. This chain uses TRBV5-1 with TRBJ2-1; 9 bases align to TRBD2. CDR3 length: 16 amino acids. Per the germline V gene, CDR1 is SGHRS and CDR2 is YFSETQ. The J segment lost 0 bases and the V segment lost 6 bases, leaving 7 bases of the junction unmatched.

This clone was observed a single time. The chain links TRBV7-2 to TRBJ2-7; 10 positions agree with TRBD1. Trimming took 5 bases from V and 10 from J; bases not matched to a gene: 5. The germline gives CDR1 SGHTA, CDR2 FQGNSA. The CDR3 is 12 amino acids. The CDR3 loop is CASSTGTGVQYV. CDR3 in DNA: TGTGCCAGCAGCACCGGGACAGGGGTCCAGTACGTC.

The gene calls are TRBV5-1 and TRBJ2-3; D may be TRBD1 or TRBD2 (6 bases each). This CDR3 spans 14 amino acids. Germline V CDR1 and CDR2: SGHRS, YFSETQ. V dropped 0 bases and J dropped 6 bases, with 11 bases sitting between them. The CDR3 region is CASSLESGGDTQYF. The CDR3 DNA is TGCGCCAGCAGCTTGGAGTCCGGGGGCGATACGCAGTATTTT.

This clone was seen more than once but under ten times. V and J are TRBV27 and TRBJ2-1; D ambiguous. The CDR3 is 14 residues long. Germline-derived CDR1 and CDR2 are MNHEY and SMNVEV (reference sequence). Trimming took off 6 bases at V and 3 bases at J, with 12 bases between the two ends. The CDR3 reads CASRSFEYYNEQFF. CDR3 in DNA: TGTGCCAGCAGGTCTTTTGAGTACTACAATGAGCAGTTCTTC.

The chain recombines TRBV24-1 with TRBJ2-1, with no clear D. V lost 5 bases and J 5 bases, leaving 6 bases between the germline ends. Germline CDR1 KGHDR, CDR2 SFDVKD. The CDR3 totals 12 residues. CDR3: CATSGVNNEQFF. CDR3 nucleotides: TGTGCCACCAGTGGGGTCAACAATGAGCAGTTCTTC.

The CDR3 nucleotides read TGCGCCAGCAGTGAAGGGTTTGGGACAGGGAATAATTCACCCCTCCACTTT. It is translated as CASSEGFGTGNNSPLHF. The chain joins TRBV10-2 to TRBJ1-6; 9 nucleotides match TRBD1. Germline lookup yields CDR1 WSHSY and CDR2 SAAADI. This CDR3 comprises 17 residues. V shed 3 bases and J 5 bases; nucleotides not matched to a gene: 8.

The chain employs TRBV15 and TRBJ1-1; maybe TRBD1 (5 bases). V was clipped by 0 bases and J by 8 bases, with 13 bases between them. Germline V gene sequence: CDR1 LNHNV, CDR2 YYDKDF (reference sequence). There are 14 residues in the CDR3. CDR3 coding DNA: TGTGCCACCAGCAGAGATCGTACGGGGGTGGAAGCTTTCTTT. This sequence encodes CATSRDRTGVEAFF.